The 14 T cell receptor beta chains in this list originate from one sample, sequenced in a study of blood T cell repertoires in COVID-19 (dated by TCRdb to the early 2020s). Libraries were prepared through the immunoSEQ multiplex PCR assay. The clones in this table, taken by TCRdb from immuneACCESS, are in-frame only. Not every clone is retained; where verified, under half of the shortfall comes from an unresolved V gene, and the cause of the rest is unknown. The sample table shows about 400,000 clones, and 88% are seen once. The top ten hold roughly 1.9% of the sample. The sequenced sample was PBMCs or T cells enriched from blood (not recorded which). These receptor sequences come from a woman aged 40 to 50 with acute COVID-19.

The chain is built from TRBV21-1 and TRBJ2-1; TRBD2 reflects the table's D call only, with no check against the DNA. TRBV21-1 is marked as a pseudogene. This CDR3 comprises 12 residues. The CDR3 coding sequence is TGTGCCAGCAGCGAATTAGCCAATGAGCAGTTCTTC. As protein: CASSELANEQFF.

This rearrangement joins TRBV5-1 to TRBJ1-5; D unresolved. Germline assignment: CDR1 SGHRS and CDR2 YFSETQ. The germline V and J ends were trimmed by 1 base and 4 bases, with 12 bases remaining between them. The CDR3 spans 15 residues. CDR3 protein: CASSLNSGTNQPQHF. DNA for the CDR3: TGCGCCAGCAGCTTGAATAGCGGCACAAATCAGCCCCAGCATTTT.

This rearrangement joins TRBV7-9 to TRBJ1-4, with D uncertain. Trimming removed 5 bases at V and 0 bases at J, with 10 bases between. The length of the CDR3 is 15 residues. CDR1 is SEHNR and CDR2 is FQNEAQ in the germline V gene (reference sequence). The CDR3 sequence is CASSSLSATNEKLFF. In DNA, the CDR3 is TGTGCCAGCAGCAGTCTCAGTGCAACTAATGAAAAACTGTTTTTT.

The chain carries TRBV5-5 and TRBJ2-7; possibly TRBD1 for D (6 bases). With 4 bases removed from V and 0 bases from J, the gap between germline ends came to 17 bases. In germline, CDR1 is SGHKS, CDR2 YYEKEE (reference sequence). This CDR3 region has 16 residues. The CDR3 coding sequence is TGTGCCAGCAGCCTTGACCCAGGGGTTTCCTCCTACGAGCAGTACTTC. This sequence encodes CASSLDPGVSSYEQYF.

This chain joins TRBV5-5 and TRBJ1-5, with 8 positions matching TRBD1. This CDR3 has 15 residues. The germline CDR1 and CDR2 sequences are SGHKS and YYEKEE (reference sequence). J was trimmed by 7 bases and V by 4 bases; bases with no gene match: 10. The CDR3 sequence is CASSDITGGEQPQHF. CDR3 nucleotide sequence: TGTGCCAGCAGCGATATAACAGGGGGGGAACAGCCCCAGCATTTT.

The chain carries TRBV18 and TRBJ1-2; D remains ambiguous. Trimming stripped 4 bases from V and 4 bases from J, with 22 bases between. Germline CDR1 KGHSH, CDR2 LQKENI. There are 17 residues in the CDR3. Here the CDR3 DNA reads TGTGCCAGCTCACTCCACAACGGACTTCAAGATCTCTATGGCTACACCTTC. Its translation is CASSLHNGLQDLYGYTF.

The chain uses TRBV7-2 and TRBJ2-5; TRBD2 aligns across 8 bases. This CDR3 has 17 amino acids. Trimming cost V 0 bases and J 4 bases; bases outside gene matches: 10. Germline V gene sequence: CDR1 SGHTA, CDR2 FQGNSA. The CDR3: CASSLAWTGGRVETQYF. In DNA form, the CDR3 reads TGTGCCAGCAGCTTAGCGTGGACGGGGGGGCGTGTAGAGACCCAGTACTTC.

This clone came up once. The gene calls are TRBV14 and TRBJ1-6; D not resolved. The CDR3 totals 12 residues. Trimming left V 1 base short and J 9 bases short, with 4 bases between. CDR1 and CDR2 (germline): SGHDN, FVKESK. The CDR3 protein is CASSQVRSPLHF. CDR3 sequence (DNA): TGTGCCAGCAGCCAAGTCCGTTCACCCCTCCACTTT.

The V and J genes are TRBV7-9 and TRBJ1-1; no definite D call. Trimming removed 8 bases at V and 1 base at J, with 8 bases between. The CDR3 length is 12 residues. Germline lookup yields CDR1 SEHNR and CDR2 FQNEAQ (reference sequence). The CDR3 here is CASREGNTEAFF. DNA for the CDR3: TGTGCCAGCCGGGAGGGGAACACTGAAGCTTTCTTT.

The V gene is TRBV19, the J gene TRBJ2-2; TRBD2 matches at 8 bases. The CDR3 runs to 13 residues. The V segment lost 4 bases and the J segment 7 bases; nucleotides outside the gene matches: 2. CDR1 is LNHDA, CDR2 SQIVND, per germline (reference sequence). DNA of the CDR3: TGTGCCAGTAGTAAGCGGGGGCGCGGGGAGCTGTTTTTT. Translating it yields CASSKRGRGELFF.

There are a few counts of this clone. The gene calls are TRBV7-9 and TRBJ2-5; D possibly corresponds to TRBD2 (5 bases). Germline CDR1 SEHNR, CDR2 FQNEAQ (reference sequence). The V gene lost 1 base and the J gene lost 4 bases, with 13 bases spanning the gap. The CDR3 is 15 amino acids. In DNA form, the CDR3 reads TGTGCCAGCAGCTTAGGTCGGGGAAGAGGAGAGACCCAGTACTTC. Translating it yields CASSLGRGRGETQYF.

A note on this clone: At one end, the junction sequence differs from germline, possibly due to a read error. This sequence joins TRBV29-1 and TRBJ1-1; 7 bases match TRBD1. The CDR3 contains 9 residues. Germline CDR1 is SQVTM and CDR2 is ANQGSEA. The CDR3 loop is CSVSGTEMF. The CDR3 DNA reads as TGCAGCGTTTCCGGGACAGAGATGTTT. Drawing the rest from reference TRBV29-1 and TRBJ1-1, the complete variable domain is SAVISQKPSRDICQRGTSLTIQCQVDSQVTMMFWYRQQPGQSLTLIATANQGSEATYESGFVIDKFPISRPNLTFSTLTVSNMSPEDSSIYLCSVSGTEMFGQGTRLTVV.

The V call is TRBV24-1, the J call TRBJ1-2; 8 bases line up with TRBD1. The junction had 7 bases not matched to a gene; V was cut back by 10 bases and J by 4 bases. Per germline, CDR1 KGHDR and CDR2 SFDVKD. CDR3 size: 13 residues. The CDR3 protein is CATATGGFYGYTF. The CDR3 nucleotides read TGTGCCACAGCAACAGGGGGTTTCTATGGCTACACCTTC.

The V and J genes are TRBV6-5 and TRBJ2-7; 12 positions match TRBD2. CDR1 is MNHEY, CDR2 SVGAGI, per germline. V shed 6 bases and J 7 bases; nucleotides not matched to a gene: 7. The CDR3 covers 14 residues. This CDR3 is CASRASGGAGEQYF. The CDR3 DNA reads TGTGCCAGCAGGGCTAGCGGGGGGGCCGGGGAGCAGTACTTC.